This T cell receptor beta chain comes out of a study of tumor-infiltrating lymphocytes in primary liver carcinoma. Between the trimmed V and J ends, which lost 9 bases and 0 bases, there was a span of 12 bases. CDR1 and CDR2 from the germline V gene are MNHEY and SVGAGI. This CDR3 is built from 14 residues. Synthesis of TCR beta cDNA was carried out from around 500 ng total RNA with a constant-region primer. What produced the TCR beta libraries was three nested multiplex PCR rounds using slightly modified ARM-PCR. TRBV1-TRBV30 forward primers and a C-beta reverse primer were used in the first two PCR rounds, which each ran for approximately 9 cycles. One entry per CDR3 protein results from TCRdb running MiXCR on the multiplex PCR reads. This sample carries tens of thousands of distinct CDR3 sequences, 55% to 75% of them seen once, and the ten largest clones take about 29%. This clonotype was observed once.

Extraction of RNA together with DNA used about 17-30 mg of unsorted bulk tissue. More than 85% viable tumor cells made up every tumor sample. The chain links TRBV6-5 to TRBJ1-3; TRBD1 might be the D (5 bases). The TCR was taken from a man between 40 and 49 years old with primary liver carcinoma and hepatitis B virus infection. Sequenced sample: liver tumor tissue from sampling region 5. Subset reported: tumor region T5, tumor centre. The CDR3 DNA follows: TGTGCCAGTTTCGGGGCCAGCTCTGGAAACACCATATATTTT. Translation gives CASFGASSGNTIYF.